One sample yielded the 5 T cell receptor beta chains listed below, sequenced in a study of Ad26.COV2.S vaccination and SARS-CoV-2 variants. Treatment defined: around 19 received Ad26.COV2.S at low or high dose, single or two shots; several received placebo; per-sample allocation not given. Collection of the samples took place on day 63 after the first injection of vaccine or placebo. Sequencing was performed with immunoSEQ multiplex PCR; in TCRdb, only in-frame clones are kept and a portion is missing. Among around 300,000 clones listed, around 89% were seen once. The specimen was peripheral blood, collected in a trial of Ad26.COV2.S vaccine versus placebo. These receptors all stem from a person between 18 and 65 years old who received the Ad26.COV2.S COVID-19 vaccine or a placebo.

The V and J genes are TRBV15 and TRBJ2-3, with D possibly matching TRBD1 (6 bases). CDR1 is LNHNV, CDR2 YYDKDF, per germline (reference sequence). The CDR3 has 15 residues. V was trimmed by 0 bases and J by 6 bases, leaving 13 bases between them. The CDR3 spells CATSRDVGAGDTQYF. The CDR3 region has the DNA TGTGCCACCAGCAGAGATGTGGGGGCCGGGGATACGCAGTATTTT.

V gene TRBV21-1 combines with J gene TRBJ2-3; TRBD2 reflects the table's D call only, with no check against the DNA. TRBV21-1 is termed a pseudogene. The CDR3 has 17 amino acids. CDR3 protein: CASTRIGGAGPVDTQYF. The CDR3, as DNA: TGTGCCAGCACCCGAATTGGGGGGGCTGGGCCCGTGGATACGCAGTATTTT.

This clone was detected only once. The chain is built from TRBV27 and TRBJ1-2, with D perhaps matching TRBD1 (5 bases). The V end lost 6 bases, the J end lost 4 bases, and 18 bases lay between the germline ends. The CDR3 totals 15 residues. The germline V gene has CDR1 MNHEY and CDR2 SMNVEV (reference sequence). In DNA form, the CDR3 reads TGTGCCAGCAGCCCGGGCGGGGGGGTCAGCTATGGCTACACCTTC. Amino acids: CASSPGGGVSYGYTF.

The V call is TRBV10-3, the J call TRBJ2-3; D possibly corresponds to TRBD2 (6 bases). The ends were cut back, 0 bases at V and 1 base at J, with 11 bases in the middle. CDR1 is ENHRY and CDR2 is SYGVKD in the germline V gene. This CDR3 is 16 amino acids long. The CDR3 bases are TGTGCCATCAGTGAGTCAACTAGCACGGGCACAGATACGCAGTATTTT. Translation: CAISESTSTGTDTQYF.

The J gene is TRBJ1-5, the V gene TRBV4-1; D is unclear. Germline V gene lookup returns CDR1 MGHRA and CDR2 YSYEKL. V was pared by 0 bases and J by 6 bases, with 12 bases between. The CDR3 loop spans 15 amino acids. CDR3 in amino acids: CASSQDYPGSQPQHF. CDR3 nucleotides: TGCGCCAGCAGCCAAGATTACCCGGGTAGTCAGCCCCAGCATTTT.